Given below is one T cell receptor beta chain in context. Its antigen is currently unknown. This sample was included in a study of radiation and T cells in renal cell carcinoma. Study observations and caveats: Dominant CDR3 motifs occupied more repertoire in irradiated than control tumors. Intratumoral heterogeneity was not captured in these approximately 1 g regions. Irradiated tumors had higher TCR clonality than control tumors.

Treatment described: treatment-naive control, cytoreductive nephrectomy. Sequenced control tumors were from about a dozen males and a handful of females, median age about 50. The protocol was immunoSEQ multiplex PCR, while the TCRdb copy is restricted to in-frame clones and leaves out a portion. The sample contains fewer than 6,500 clones, 68% of which appear only once. The CDR3 extends over 13 amino acids. CDR1 is MDHEN, CDR2 SYDVKM, per germline. Trimming left V 6 bases short and J 3 bases short, with 12 bases between. Sequences were derived from tumor tissue, sampled from a patient whose treatment was nephrectomy without radiotherapy. This TCR came from a human donor with renal cell carcinoma. The chain joins TRBV28 to TRBJ2-7, with TRBD1 as a possible D gene (5 bases). The CDR3 protein is CASRGPPLYEQYF. DNA of the CDR3: TGTGCCAGCAGGGGGCCGCCTCTCTACGAGCAGTACTTC.